The sequence of this T cell receptor beta chain was determined in a study of cytomegalovirus exposure and HLA in healthy donors. 60 Vbeta and 13 Jbeta primers were used in PCR. Sequencing used immunoSEQ multiplex PCR; TCRdb keeps in-frame clones, though not all of them. The data show 150,000 or so clones, about 74% seen once. The CDR3 is 13 residues long. CDR1 and CDR2 from the germline V gene are MNHNS and SASEGT. V was clipped by 3 bases and J by 1 base, with 6 bases between them. Sequenced sample: PBMCs. The clonotype was recovered from a male donor in good health and CMV-seronegative. This chain uses TRBV6-1 with TRBJ1-2, with D hard to call. Written as DNA, the CDR3 is TGTGCCAGCAGTGAGACACTTAACTATGGCTACACCTTC. Translation: CASSETLNYGYTF.